A single sample gave rise to the 32 T cell receptor beta chains below, sequenced in a study of blood T cell repertoires in COVID-19. This table comes from immunoSEQ multiplex PCR, and its TCRdb copy is limited to in-frame clones, with some not included. The table has approximately 210,000 clones, approximately 80% seen once. Sequencing was performed on PBMCs or T cells enriched from blood (not recorded which). These TCRs come from a man under 40 with acute COVID-19.

This rearrangement joins TRBV6-5 to TRBJ1-4; D remains unclear. CDR1 MNHEY and CDR2 SVGAGI come from the germline V gene. Trimming removed 2 bases at V and 2 bases at J, with 6 bases between. This CDR3 is built from 14 residues. CDR3 DNA: TGTGCCAGCAGTTACCCCGAGACTAATGAAAAACTGTTTTTT. This encodes CASSYPETNEKLFF.

Written as DNA, the CDR3 is TGTGCCAGCTCACCACCGGGTGGGTCGAAGGGGGAGCAGTACTTC. Its translation is CASSPPGGSKGEQYF. The rearrangement uses TRBV18 and TRBJ2-7; maybe TRBD1 (5 bases). V shed 0 bases and J shed 7 bases, with 16 bases lying between them. The V gene's germline CDR1 is KGHSH and CDR2 LQKENI. The CDR3 has 15 amino acids.

The chain combines TRBV20-1 with TRBJ1-1, with 7 bases fitting TRBD1. Germline-derived CDR1 and CDR2 are DFQATT and SNEGSKA (reference sequence). J gave up 10 bases and V 3 bases, and 5 bases lay outside the gene matches. The CDR3 loop spans 11 amino acids. CDR3 amino acids: CSASSGTAAFF. The CDR3 bases are TGCAGTGCTAGTTCCGGGACAGCAGCTTTCTTT.

The chain employs TRBV14 and TRBJ2-7, with D possibly TRBD2 on 5 matching bases. Trimming cost V 0 bases and J 5 bases, with 11 bases left between them. This CDR3 has 14 residues. Looked up from germline, CDR1 is SGHDN and CDR2 is FVKESK. CDR3 nucleotides: TGTGCCAGCAGCCAAGAAATGAGGGTCCACGAGCAGTACTTC. Its translation is CASSQEMRVHEQYF.

Here the CDR3 DNA reads TGTGCCAGCAGTTTACTGGCCAGGGCAAACTATGGCTACACCTTC. It specifies CASSLLARANYGYTF. The V and J genes are TRBV27 and TRBJ1-2; weak D call: TRBD1 (5 bases). V was trimmed by 2 bases and J by 2 bases, leaving 12 bases between them. This CDR3 contains 15 residues. Germline CDR1 reads MNHEY; CDR2 reads SMNVEV (reference sequence).

The V gene is TRBV5-4, the J gene TRBJ2-5; D not certain. V lost 3 bases to trimming and J lost 5 bases, with 17 bases between them. Germline V CDR1 and CDR2: SGHNT, YYREEE (reference sequence). CDR3 length: 15 amino acids. The CDR3 is CASSSDRRLGETQYF. The CDR3 DNA reads TGTGCCAGCAGCTCCGACCGCCGACTTGGGGAGACCCAGTACTTC.

This clone was found once. This chain connects TRBV15 to TRBJ1-1, with 9 bases lining up with TRBD1. Trimming took 4 bases from V and 4 from J; bases not matched to a gene: 7. This CDR3 is built from 15 residues. CDR1 is LNHNV and CDR2 is YYDKDF in the germline V gene (reference sequence). The CDR3 DNA reads as TGTGCCACCAGCACCTGGGACAGGGCGAGCACTGAAGCTTTCTTT. The encoded protein is CATSTWDRASTEAFF.

V and J are TRBV28 and TRBJ2-7; no clear D. The CDR3 contains 11 residues. Per germline, CDR1 MDHEN and CDR2 SYDVKM. Trimming cost V 4 bases and J 6 bases, with 7 bases left between them. In DNA form, the CDR3 reads TGTGCCAGCAGTTCCCCTCGCGAGCAGTACTTC. Encoded protein: CASSSPREQYF.

The genes are TRBV4-1 and TRBJ1-2; 7 bases map to TRBD1. Unmatched junction bases numbered 15, after V lost 4 bases and J lost 7 bases. Germline CDR1 reads MGHRA; CDR2 reads YSYEKL. CDR3 length: 16 amino acids. The CDR3 DNA sequence: TGCGCCAGCAGCCGGCTCCGGGACAGAGATCTAGTTGGCTACACCTTC. It codes for CASSRLRDRDLVGYTF.

The genes are TRBV28 and TRBJ1-1; possibly TRBD1 for D (6 bases). There are 16 residues in the CDR3. Germline assignment: CDR1 MDHEN and CDR2 SYDVKM. Trimming left V 7 bases short and J 4 bases short, with 22 bases between. CDR3 sequence reads: CASIPSKGGGVTEAFF. The CDR3 bases are TGTGCCAGCATCCCAAGTAAAGGGGGAGGGGTCACTGAAGCTTTCTTT.

This clone occurred once. The chain links TRBV27 to TRBJ2-5, with TRBD2 matching 9 bases. Germline V CDR1 and CDR2: MNHEY, SMNVEV (reference sequence). The J segment lost 5 bases and the V segment lost 8 bases, leaving 15 bases of the junction unmatched. The CDR3 extends over 16 amino acids. The CDR3 DNA reads TGTGCCAGCGGATCCGAGACTAGCGGTCAAGGGGAGACCCAGTACTTC. It specifies CASGSETSGQGETQYF.

A word on this clone: Sequence at one end of the junction differs from germline and may be a read error. The chain couples TRBV12-3 or TRBV12-4 to TRBJ1-2; D not resolved. The CDR3 covers 12 residues. CDR3 coding DNA: TGTGCCAGCAGTTTCGACAACTCTGGCTACACCTTC. Residues: CASSFDNSGYTF.

This clone was observed once. The rearrangement joins TRBV7-6 to TRBJ1-4, with TRBD1 as a possible D gene (5 bases). The CDR3 length is 15 residues. Trimming removed 5 bases at V and 6 bases at J, with 16 bases between. CDR1 and CDR2 (germline): SGHVS, FNYEAQ. The CDR3 sequence is CASSVDSSGYEKLFF. DNA for the CDR3: TGTGCCAGCAGCGTCGACAGTTCAGGATATGAAAAACTGTTTTTT.

This clone appeared a few times. The chain couples TRBV9 to TRBJ1-2; the D gene is possibly TRBD1 (6 bases). The V end lost 2 bases, the J end lost 1 base, and 15 bases lay between the germline ends. Per the germline V gene, CDR1 is SGDLS and CDR2 is YYNGEE. The CDR3 spans 16 residues. The CDR3 sequence is CASSVETGYSNYGYTF. The CDR3 bases are TGTGCCAGCAGCGTTGAAACAGGGTATAGTAACTATGGCTACACCTTC.

The V and J genes are TRBV6-1 and TRBJ1-5; perhaps TRBD1 as D (5 bases). Germline CDR1 is MNHNS and CDR2 is SASEGT. This CDR3 region has 12 residues. The ends were cut back, 3 bases at V and 11 bases at J, with 11 bases in the middle. CDR3 sequence (DNA): TGTGCCAGCAGTGACGGGGGTTTGTCCCAGCATTTT. Protein: CASSDGGLSQHF.

The chain carries TRBV18 and TRBJ2-2, with D possibly matching TRBD1 (5 bases). V gave up 2 bases and J gave up 2 bases, with 9 bases separating them. Germline lookup yields CDR1 KGHSH and CDR2 LQKENI. This CDR3 contains 15 residues. The CDR3 sequence is CASSPRQGNTGELFF. The CDR3 DNA reads as TGTGCCAGCTCACCAAGGCAGGGAAACACCGGGGAGCTGTTTTTT. Using reference TRBV18 and TRBJ2-2 for the parts outside the CDR3, the full variable domain is NAGVMQNPRHLVRRRGQEARLRCSPMKGHSHVYWYRQLPEEGLKFMVYLQKENIIDESGMPKERFSAEFPKEGPSILRIQQVVRGDSAAYFCASSPRQGNTGELFFGEGSRLTVL.

J is TRBJ1-2 and V is TRBV14, with 7 bases fitting TRBD1. V trimming: 4 bases; J trimming: 0 bases; junction bases outside the gene matches: 5. CDR3 length equals 15 residues. Looked up from germline, CDR1 is SGHDN and CDR2 is FVKESK. Here the CDR3 reads CASSRGTETNYGYTF. For the CDR3, the DNA is TGTGCCAGCAGCCGAGGGACAGAAACTAACTATGGCTACACCTTC.

The rearrangement uses TRBV11-2 and TRBJ1-1; 11 positions agree with TRBD1. V lost 5 bases, J lost 2 bases, and 4 bases stayed unmatched. The CDR3 spans 15 residues. Germline lookup yields CDR1 SGHAT and CDR2 FQNNGV. In DNA, the CDR3 is TGTGCCAGCAGCCTGGACAGGGGGCCCAACACTGAAGCTTTCTTT. It yields the protein CASSLDRGPNTEAFF.

The table lists this clone with a count of one. The V call is TRBV7-2, the J call TRBJ2-7, with D perhaps matching TRBD2 (6 bases). Trimming removed 5 bases at V and 3 bases at J, with 14 bases between. CDR3 length equals 14 residues. Germline V gene lookup returns CDR1 SGHTA and CDR2 FQGNSA. The CDR3 coding sequence is TGTGCCAGCAGCCTGGGGACTTCCCGCTACGAGCAGTACTTC. Amino acids: CASSLGTSRYEQYF.

The chain carries TRBV14 and TRBJ1-2; no clear D. Trimming cost V 0 bases and J 8 bases, with 16 bases left between them. CDR1 and CDR2 from the germline V gene are SGHDN and FVKESK. CDR3 length: 15 residues. CDR3 region: CASSQDLGILGGYTF. The CDR3 DNA follows: TGTGCCAGCAGCCAAGATCTCGGGATCCTGGGGGGCTACACCTTC.

The J gene is TRBJ1-2, the V gene TRBV6-5; 7 bases are a match to TRBD1. The germline gives CDR1 MNHEY, CDR2 SVGAGI. The CDR3 extends over 14 amino acids. Germline trimming cut 7 bases from V and 2 bases from J; bases unmatched to any gene: 7. CDR3 amino acids: CASNRGLLNYGYTF. The CDR3 region has the DNA TGTGCCAGCAACAGGGGTTTACTAAACTATGGCTACACCTTC.

Regarding this clone: Other DNA sequences in this specimen translate into the identical CDR3. The chain recombines TRBV27 with TRBJ1-1; TRBD1 agrees at 8 bases. The junction had 3 bases not matched to a gene; V was cut back by 3 bases and J by 6 bases. The CDR3 totals 13 residues. CDR1 is MNHEY and CDR2 is SMNVEV in the germline V gene (reference sequence). CDR3 in amino acids: CASSFGQGAEAFF. The CDR3 coding sequence is TGTGCCAGCAGTTTCGGACAGGGCGCTGAAGCTTTCTTT.

This rearrangement joins TRBV27 to TRBJ2-5; 10 bases match TRBD2. This CDR3 contains 13 residues. CDR1 and CDR2 from the germline V gene are MNHEY and SMNVEV (reference sequence). V dropped 5 bases and J dropped 5; count of bases not matched to a gene: 2. CDR3 nucleotides: TGTGCCAGCAGTCTTAGCGGGGGGGAGACCCAGTACTTC. Protein: CASSLSGGETQYF.

The chain combines TRBV11-2 with TRBJ2-7; a weak D match, TRBD2 (6 bases). Germline V lookup: CDR1 SGHAT, CDR2 FQNNGV. Trimming removed 5 bases from V and 9 bases from J, with 20 bases in between. This CDR3 region has 14 residues. CDR3: CASSLPLGGLGQYF. The CDR3 nucleotides read TGTGCCAGCAGCCTACCCCTTGGAGGGTTGGGGCAGTACTTC.

The genes are TRBV24-1 and TRBJ1-2; D may be TRBD1 (6 bases). The CDR3 runs to 14 residues. The germline V gene has CDR1 KGHDR and CDR2 SFDVKD. V was trimmed by 4 bases and J by 3 bases, leaving 11 bases between them. CDR3 region: CATSDWDKDYGYTF. In DNA form, the CDR3 reads TGTGCCACCAGTGACTGGGACAAGGACTATGGCTACACCTTC.

This clone was found a few times. The chain combines TRBV2 with TRBJ1-6; 7 positions agree with TRBD1. Germline CDR1 is SNHLY and CDR2 is FYNNEI. The CDR3 has 15 residues. The trim removed 7 bases at V and 4 bases at J, leaving 7 bases unmatched. The CDR3 loop reads CASMKGATYNSPLHF. DNA of the CDR3: TGTGCCAGCATGAAGGGGGCCACGTATAATTCACCCCTCCACTTT.

The V gene is TRBV6-5, the J gene TRBJ2-5, with 8 nucleotides matching TRBD1. CDR1 MNHEY and CDR2 SVGAGI come from the germline V gene. V lost 5 bases and J lost 2; bases outside the gene matches: 7. The CDR3 is 15 residues long. Written as DNA, the CDR3 is TGTGCCAGCAGTCCTGACAGGGGCCCTCAAGAGACCCAGTACTTC. It codes for CASSPDRGPQETQYF.

This chain connects TRBV28 to TRBJ1-1; D is possibly TRBD1 (5 bases). This CDR3 is built from 14 residues. V was trimmed by 6 bases and J by 5 bases, leaving 16 bases between them. CDR1 is MDHEN, CDR2 SYDVKM, per germline. CDR3 sequence reads: CASSLGAEQTEAFF. In nucleotides, the CDR3 is TGTGCCAGCAGCTTAGGGGCTGAGCAGACTGAAGCTTTCTTT.

The chain uses TRBV25-1 and TRBJ2-2, with 10 bases matching TRBD2. J was trimmed by 6 bases and V by 5 bases; bases with no gene match: 3. The germline V gene has CDR1 MGHDK and CDR2 SYGVNS. The CDR3 runs to 14 residues. The CDR3 spells CASSTSGVSGELFF. CDR3 coding DNA: TGTGCCAGCAGTACTAGCGGGGTCTCCGGGGAGCTGTTTTTT. The complete variable domain, with remaining parts taken from reference TRBV25-1 and TRBJ2-2, reads EADIYQTPRYLVIGTGKKITLECSQTMGHDKMYWYQQDPGMELHLIHYSYGVNSTEKGDLSSESTVSRIRTEHFPLTLESARPSHTSQYLCASSTSGVSGELFFGEGSRLTVL.

The V gene is TRBV7-9, the J gene TRBJ1-2; D is undetermined. The CDR3 consists of 12 residues. Germline values: CDR1 SEHNR, CDR2 FQNEAQ (reference sequence). V was trimmed by 3 bases and J by 8 bases, leaving 10 bases between them. CDR3 amino acids: CASSLIAEGYTF. CDR3 DNA sequence: TGTGCCAGCAGCTTGATTGCGGAGGGCTACACCTTC.

The chain employs TRBV19 and TRBJ1-2; 7 positions agree with TRBD1. The CDR3 runs to 15 residues. V shed 6 bases, J shed 0 bases, and the junction held 7 bases outside the gene matches. In germline, CDR1 is LNHDA, CDR2 SQIVND (reference sequence). The CDR3 DNA reads as TGTGCCAGTAGCAGGGGGGACGGTACTAACTATGGCTACACCTTC. The encoded protein is CASSRGDGTNYGYTF.

The rearrangement links TRBV30 to TRBJ2-2; 7 bases are shared with TRBD1. The germline gives CDR1 GTSNPN, CDR2 SVGIG (reference sequence). This CDR3 spans 13 amino acids. V lost 6 bases, J lost 0 bases, and 1 base stayed unmatched. CDR3 residues: CACGQANTGELFF. DNA for the CDR3: TGTGCCTGTGGACAGGCGAACACCGGGGAGCTGTTTTTT.